The clone carrying this TCR beta chain appeared many times. Its cognate antigen is unknown. This specimen belongs to a study of T cells in Graves' hyperthyroidism and ophthalmopathy. Overall study: Blood was drawn when the patient was first diagnosed and still untreated. Findings of the study overall: Most thyroid clonotypes expanded above 0.001 were also detected in blood.

It was RNA transcripts that yielded the amplified TCR beta CDR3 regions. The HTBI primer set served for first-round RT-PCR of the TCR CDR3. TCRdb independently ran MiXCR on the multiplex PCR reads; one entry per CDR3 protein. The repertoire consists of more than 500,000 distinct CDR3 sequences, with roughly 14% occurring once and the leading ten covering around 4.5%. After removal of 6 bases from V and 8 bases from J, the junction contained 7 bases not matched to a gene. Germline V CDR1 and CDR2: LNHDA, SQIVND (reference sequence). The CDR3 is 13 amino acids. Sample: blood. This receptor was obtained from a woman between 40 and 50 years old with Graves' ophthalmopathy. J is TRBJ1-5 and V is TRBV19, with 7 bases identical to TRBD1. The CDR3 region is CASSRTGNEPQHF. CDR3 DNA sequence: TGTGCCAGTAGCCGGACAGGTAATGAGCCCCAGCATTTT.